This paragraph covers one T cell receptor (beta chain) sequence. The CDR3 is 16 residues long. Looked up from germline, CDR1 is KGHSH and CDR2 is LQKENI. V lost 6 bases and J 5 bases, leaving 23 bases between the germline ends. This specimen comes from a study of OX40 agonist ivuxolimab in advanced cancers. Looking at the study overall: The dose-escalation group included hepatocellular carcinoma, melanoma, renal cell carcinoma and head and neck cancer.

Measured with immunoSEQ multiplex PCR; TCRdb has only the in-frame clones, and not every one. The sample lists tens of thousands of clones, approximately 84% occurring once. Here the sequenced sample was CD4+ or CD8+ T cells sorted from blood, taken in a trial of the OX40 agonist ivuxolimab. The chain carries TRBV18 and TRBJ2-7, with D maybe TRBD1 (5 bases). The clonotype comes from an adult with an advanced solid tumor such as melanoma, head and neck, liver or kidney cancer. Here the CDR3 DNA reads TGTGCCAGCTCTCCCCAGGACACGGCCCCTAGGGACGAGCAGTACTTC. Translated, it gives CASSPQDTAPRDEQYF.